The 15 T cell receptor beta chains below were found in one sample sequenced in a study of cytotoxic CD8 clonotypes in ibrutinib-treated CLL. Repertoires were generated with immunoSEQ multiplex PCR, while TCRdb's copy carries only in-frame clones and drops some. This sample has around 20,000 clones, with over 70% found just once. The sequencing here drew on PBMCs, taken before ibrutinib treatment. These receptors were collected from a human donor with chronic lymphocytic leukemia.

V usage is TRBV27 and J usage is TRBJ1-6; D is unresolved. Deletions cut 5 bases from V and 0 bases from J, with 17 bases between. Germline CDR1 is MNHEY and CDR2 is SMNVEV (reference sequence). CDR3 length: 18 residues. For the CDR3, the DNA is TGTGCCAGCAGTAGGACTATGCCTGCTAGCTCCTATAATTCACCCCTCCACTTT. Translated, it gives CASSRTMPASSYNSPLHF.

The chain recombines TRBV7-9 with TRBJ1-2; D not resolved. Germline CDR1 is SEHNR and CDR2 is FQNEAQ (reference sequence). The CDR3 is 15 amino acids. With 5 bases removed from V and 6 bases from J, the gap between germline ends came to 19 bases. CDR3 sequence (DNA): TGTGCCAGCAGCCCGAATTCACAGTATATAGATGGCTACACCTTC. Translation gives CASSPNSQYIDGYTF.

The V call is TRBV9, the J call TRBJ1-1; D remains ambiguous. This CDR3 comprises 15 residues. V lost 0 bases and J 6 bases, leaving 15 bases between the germline ends. The germline V gene has CDR1 SGDLS and CDR2 YYNGEE. Written as DNA, the CDR3 is TGTGCCAGCAGCGTAGCAACCGGGTCTGGGGCTGAAGCTTTCTTT. Its translation is CASSVATGSGAEAFF.

V and J are TRBV6-1 and TRBJ1-5; D not certain. CDR1 and CDR2 (germline): MNHNS, SASEGT. Trimming took off 0 bases at V and 6 bases at J, with 12 bases between the two ends. This CDR3 spans 15 amino acids. The CDR3 DNA reads as TGTGCCAGCAGTGAAGCGGAGGGCTGGTCTCAGCCCCAGCATTTT. Encoded protein: CASSEAEGWSQPQHF.

V gene TRBV5-8 combines with J gene TRBJ1-4; D is possibly TRBD1 (5 bases). Germline CDR1 is SGHTS and CDR2 is YDEGEE. Trimming cost V 4 bases and J 6 bases, with 22 bases left between them. The CDR3 covers 17 residues. As DNA, the CDR3 is TGTGCCAGCAGCATCCCCCCCTTCCGGGGCTATGATGAAAAACTGTTTTTT. Translation: CASSIPPFRGYDEKLFF.

In this sample, this clone turned up once. For the CDR3, the DNA is TGTGCCAGCAGCCCCTTAGCGGGGGGGCCCTACAATGAGCAGTTCTTC. It translates to CASSPLAGGPYNEQFF. This chain uses TRBV9 with TRBJ2-1; 11 bases match TRBD2. CDR3 length: 16 amino acids. From germline, CDR1 is SGDLS and CDR2 YYNGEE. With V trimmed by 4 bases and J by 2 bases, 5 bases remained unmatched. The full variable domain, with the rest looked up from reference TRBV9 and TRBJ2-1, is DSGVTQTPKHLITATGQRVTLRCSPRSGDLSVYWYQQSLDQGLQFLIQYYNGEERAKGNILERFSAQQFPDLHSELNLSSLELGDSALYFCASSPLAGGPYNEQFFGPGTRLTVL.

The J gene is TRBJ2-7, the V gene TRBV10-1; 8 bases map to TRBD1. CDR1 is WNHNN and CDR2 is SYGVQD in the germline V gene (reference sequence). CDR3 size: 15 residues. The trim removed 0 bases at V and 4 bases at J, leaving 5 bases unmatched. The CDR3 coding sequence is TGCGCCAGCAGTGAGTCCAGGACAGGGACTTACGAGCAGTACTTC. Amino acid sequence: CASSESRTGTYEQYF.

The chain employs TRBV7-9 and TRBJ1-5, with D tentatively TRBD1 (6 bases). Germline CDR1 is SEHNR and CDR2 is FQNEAQ (reference sequence). The CDR3 loop spans 14 amino acids. Between the trimmed V and J ends, which lost 4 bases and 1 base, there was a span of 8 bases. CDR3 bases: TGTGCCAGCAGCTCGGACAGAAGCAATCAGCCCCAGCATTTT. Translated, it gives CASSSDRSNQPQHF.

The chain couples TRBV2 to TRBJ2-5; tentatively, D is TRBD1 or TRBD2 (5 bases each). This CDR3 region has 14 residues. V was pared by 8 bases and J by 1 base, with 14 bases between. Germline V gene data show CDR1 as SNHLY and CDR2 as FYNNEI. CDR3 nucleotide sequence: TGTGCCAGCGGACCGGGACCCTCCCAAGAGACCCAGTACTTC. Amino acids: CASGPGPSQETQYF.

This chain connects TRBV6-5 to TRBJ1-1, with 11 bases identical to TRBD1. V was clipped by 1 base and J by 12 bases; unmatched bases: 4. The germline V gene has CDR1 MNHEY and CDR2 SVGAGI. The CDR3 length is 13 residues. As DNA, the CDR3 is TGTGCCAGCAGTTACTGGGACAGGGGGGGAACTTTCTTT. Amino acids: CASSYWDRGGTFF.

V is TRBV19 and J is TRBJ2-7; no definite D call. Between the trimmed V and J ends, which lost 3 bases and 6 bases, there was a span of 9 bases. The CDR3 is 12 residues long. CDR1 LNHDA and CDR2 SQIVND come from the germline V gene (reference sequence). CDR3 sequence reads: CASSIPLGEQYF. The CDR3 DNA is TGTGCCAGTAGTATCCCCCTCGGCGAGCAGTACTTC.

This sequence joins TRBV6-5 and TRBJ2-3; 8 bases are a match to TRBD2. The CDR3 sequence is 15 residues long. J lost 6 bases, V lost 6 bases, and 11 bases had no gene match. Germline assignment: CDR1 MNHEY and CDR2 SVGAGI. This CDR3 reads CASRRTSSGTDTQYF. CDR3 nucleotides: TGTGCCAGCAGGCGGACTAGCTCAGGGACTGATACGCAGTATTTT.

The genes are TRBV7-7 and TRBJ1-1; D possibly corresponds to TRBD1 (5 bases). The CDR3 has 14 residues. Germline CDR1 reads SSHAT; CDR2 reads FNYEAQ (reference sequence). V lost 5 bases and J 0 bases, leaving 10 bases between the germline ends. CDR3 coding DNA: TGTGCCAGCAGCCCGGGGGAGGTGAACACTGAAGCTTTCTTT. Translation gives CASSPGEVNTEAFF.

A remark on this clone: The junction does not match germline at one end; this may be a read error. This chain uses TRBV7-2 with TRBJ1-3; TRBD1 aligns across 9 bases. The CDR3 runs 12 residues. Germline-derived CDR1 and CDR2 are SGHTA and FQGNSA. The CDR3 bases are TGTGCCAGCAGCTTGGAGGGACAGGGATTGCATTTT. Translating it yields CASSLEGQGLHF.

The chain recombines TRBV7-2 with TRBJ2-2, with 12 bases fitting TRBD1. Losses at the gene ends were 5 bases for V and 5 bases for J; bases not matched to a gene: 3. Germline assignment: CDR1 SGHTA and CDR2 FQGNSA. The CDR3 runs 15 residues. The CDR3 loop reads CASSQGQGATGELFF. The CDR3 DNA is TGTGCCAGCAGCCAGGGACAGGGGGCGACCGGGGAGCTGTTTTTT.